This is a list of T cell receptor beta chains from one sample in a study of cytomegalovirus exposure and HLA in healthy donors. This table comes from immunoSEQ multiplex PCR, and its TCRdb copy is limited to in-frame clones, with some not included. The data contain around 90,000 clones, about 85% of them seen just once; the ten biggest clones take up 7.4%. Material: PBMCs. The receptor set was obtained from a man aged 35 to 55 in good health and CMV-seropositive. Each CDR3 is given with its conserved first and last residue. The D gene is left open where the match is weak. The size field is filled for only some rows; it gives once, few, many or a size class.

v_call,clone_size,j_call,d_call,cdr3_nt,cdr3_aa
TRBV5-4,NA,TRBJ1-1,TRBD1,TGTGCCAGCCTTCCACAGGGGCGGGGCACTGAAGCTTTCTTT,CASLPQGRGTEAFF
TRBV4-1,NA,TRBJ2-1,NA,TGCGCCAGCAGCCAGAGCCCTCGGACTCGCCCCTACAATGAGCAGTTCTTC,CASSQSPRTRPYNEQFF
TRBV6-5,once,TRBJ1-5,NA,TGTGCCAGCAGTTACTCGAGTGGGGGGGGTCAGCCCCAGCATTTT,CASSYSSGGGQPQHF
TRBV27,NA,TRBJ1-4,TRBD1,TGTGCCAGCAGTTTATCCCCGTTCGGACAGGGAGGTAATGAAAAACTGTTTTTT,CASSLSPFGQGGNEKLFF
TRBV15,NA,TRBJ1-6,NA,TGTGCCACCAGCAGGGACACCTCCTATAATTCACCCCTCCACTTT,CATSRDTSYNSPLHF
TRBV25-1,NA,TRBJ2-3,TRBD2,TGTGCCAGCAGTGAAGGGCTAGCGGGGGCAGCGAGGGCAGATACGCAGTATTTT,CASSEGLAGAARADTQYF
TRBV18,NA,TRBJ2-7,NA,TGTGCCAGCTCACAGCTACCGTCCTACGAGCAGTACTTC,CASSQLPSYEQYF
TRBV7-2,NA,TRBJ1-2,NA,TGTGCCAGCACTGGGACAATCACCGAGGGGGGCTACACCTTC,CASTGTITEGGYTF
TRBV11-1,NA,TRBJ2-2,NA,TGTGCCACCAAACAGGGATACACCGGGGAGCTGTTTTTT,CATKQGYTGELFF
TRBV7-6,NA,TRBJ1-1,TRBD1,TGTGCCAGCAGCGAAGACAGGGGGCGCCGTACTGAAGCTTTCTTT,CASSEDRGRRTEAFF
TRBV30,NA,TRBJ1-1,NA,TGTGCCTGTACACAGAACACTGAAGCTTTCTTT,CACTQNTEAFF
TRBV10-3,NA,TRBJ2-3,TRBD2,TGTGCCATCAGTGAAGTGTGGGGGACTAGCGGGAGGGCCAAGGGAACAGATACGCAGTATTTT,CAISEVWGTSGRAKGTDTQYF
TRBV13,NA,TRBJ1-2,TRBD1,TGTGCCAGCACCCCTCCCAGAGACAGGGGCCATGGCTACACCTTC,CASTPPRDRGHGYTF
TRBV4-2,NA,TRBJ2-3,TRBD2,TGTGCCAGCAGCCAAAGAACTAGCGGAACAGATACGCAGTATTTT,CASSQRTSGTDTQYF
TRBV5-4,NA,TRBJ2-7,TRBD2,TGTGCCAGCAGCGCCGGGACTAGCGGTTCCTACGAGCAGTACTTC,CASSAGTSGSYEQYF
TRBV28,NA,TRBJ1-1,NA,TGTGCCAGCAGTAAGCGACAGTGGAAGGCTTTCTTT,CASSKRQWKAFF
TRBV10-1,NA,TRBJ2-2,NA,TGCGCCAGCAGTGAGTCGGGAGGCGCCGGGGAGCTGTTTTTT,CASSESGGAGELFF
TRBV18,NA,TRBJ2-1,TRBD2,TGTGCCAGCTCACCATATAGCGGGTCCTACAATGAGCAGTTCTTC,CASSPYSGSYNEQFF
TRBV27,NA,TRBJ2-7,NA,TGTGCCAGCAGTTCCGCGACAACCTACGAGCAGTACTTC,CASSSATTYEQYF
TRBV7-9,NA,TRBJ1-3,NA,TGTGCCAGCACCAACGCCGGGGAGCCTGGAAACACCATATATTTT,CASTNAGEPGNTIYF
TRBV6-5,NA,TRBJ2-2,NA,TGTGCCAGCAGTCACATTACCACAAACACCGGGGAGCTGTTTTTT,CASSHITTNTGELFF
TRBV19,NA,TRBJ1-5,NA,TGTGCCAGTAGTATGGCTGGGGGACTTTTGAATGTGCCCCAGCATTTT,CASSMAGGLLNVPQHF
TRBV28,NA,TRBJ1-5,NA,NA,CASSPVGQGSLWHF
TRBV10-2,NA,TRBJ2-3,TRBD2,TGCGCCAGCAGAAAGACTAGCGGGGGAAGGGTGGGGGATACGCAGTATTTT,CASRKTSGGRVGDTQYF
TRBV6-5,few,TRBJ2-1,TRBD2,TGTGCCAGCAGCGCCCAAGCGGGGGGGAGAGATGAGCAGTTCTTC,CASSAQAGGRDEQFF
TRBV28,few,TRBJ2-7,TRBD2,TGTGCCAGCAGAGATGGGGCGGGAGGGGGTAGGGACGAGCAGTACTTC,CASRDGAGGGRDEQYF
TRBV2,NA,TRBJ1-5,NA,TGTGCCAGCAGCGCACTGAGAGATAGCAATCAGCCCCAGCATTTT,CASSALRDSNQPQHF
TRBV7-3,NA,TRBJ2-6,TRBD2,TGTGCCAGCAGCTTAAGACCCCCCCCGCGGGAGGTTTGGGGCTCTGGGGCCAACGTCCTGACTTTC,CASSLRPPPREVWGSGANVLTF
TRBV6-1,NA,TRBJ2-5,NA,TGTGCCAGCAGTGAAGCTGACTCAGAGACCCAGTACTTC,CASSEADSETQYF
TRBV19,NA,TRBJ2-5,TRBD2,TGTGCCAGTAGTCAGGGTAGCGGGGGGGGGATTCAAGAGACCCAGTACTTC,CASSQGSGGGIQETQYF
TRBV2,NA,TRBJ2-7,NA,TGTGCCAGCAGTTTGACAGGATCCTACGAGCAGTACTTC,CASSLTGSYEQYF
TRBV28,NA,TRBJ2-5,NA,TGTGCCAGCAGTTTAGGCGGACTCCAACGGGTAGAGACCCAGTACTTC,CASSLGGLQRVETQYF
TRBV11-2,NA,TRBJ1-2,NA,TGTGCCAGCAGCATAGGAGGCTCACCCAACTATGGCTACACCTTC,CASSIGGSPNYGYTF
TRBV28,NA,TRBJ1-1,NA,TGTGCCAGCGAAACACAGGGTCTTATGAACACTGAAGCTTTCTTT,CASETQGLMNTEAFF
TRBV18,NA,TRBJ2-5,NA,TGTGCCAGCTCTCCCGATGCGGGGTGGGAAGAGACCCAGTACTTC,CASSPDAGWEETQYF
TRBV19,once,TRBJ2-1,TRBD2,TGTGCCAGTAGTACCCACGCCTTAACTAGCGGGACGTACAATGAGCAGTTCTTC,CASSTHALTSGTYNEQFF
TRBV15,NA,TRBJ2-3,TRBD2,TGTGCCACCAGCAGAGTCCTAGCGGGAGGTTACACAGATACGCAGTATTTT,CATSRVLAGGYTDTQYF
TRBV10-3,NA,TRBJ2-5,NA,TGTGCCATCAGTGGACAGCAAGAGACCCAGTACTTC,CAISGQQETQYF
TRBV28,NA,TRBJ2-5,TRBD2,TGTGCCAGCAGGGGACTAGCGGGAGGGCTTGAGCAGTACTTC,CASRGLAGGLEQYF
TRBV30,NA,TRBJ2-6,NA,TGTGCCTGGAGCATGGACAGTTCTAGGGCCAACGTCCTGACTTTC,CAWSMDSSRANVLTF
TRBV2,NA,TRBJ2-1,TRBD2,TGTGCCAGCAGTAAGGGGGGGGGACTAGCGACATATGAGCAGTTCTTC,CASSKGGGLATYEQFF
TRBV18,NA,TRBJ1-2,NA,TGTGCCAGCTCACCACCCGAGAGTGGCTACACCTTC,CASSPPESGYTF
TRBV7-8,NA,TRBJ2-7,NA,TGTGCCAGCAGCTCTAAACTATCAAACGAGCAGTACTTC,CASSSKLSNEQYF
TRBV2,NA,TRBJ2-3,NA,TGTGCCAGCCTACAGGAGACCACAGATACGCAGTATTTT,CASLQETTDTQYF
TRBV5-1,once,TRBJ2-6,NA,TGCGCCAGCAGCTTGGTAGAAAATGACTCTGGGGCCAACGTCCTGACTTTC,CASSLVENDSGANVLTF
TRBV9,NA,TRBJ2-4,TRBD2,TGTGCCAGCAGCACAGTGGGGGGGGGAAACATTCAGTACTTC,CASSTVGGGNIQYF
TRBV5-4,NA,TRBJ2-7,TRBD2,TGTGCCAGCAGCTCTCCTTTGACTAGCGGGGGGTACGAGCAGTACTTC,CASSSPLTSGGYEQYF
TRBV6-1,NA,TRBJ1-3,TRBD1,TGTGCCAGCAGTGGACAGGGGGTGATTAAAGGGGGAAACACCATATATTTT,CASSGQGVIKGGNTIYF
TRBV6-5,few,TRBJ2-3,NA,TGTGCCAGCAGTTACCAGAGGAAATCGGCGACAGATACGCAGTATTTT,CASSYQRKSATDTQYF
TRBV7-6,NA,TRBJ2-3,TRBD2,TGTGCCGGGGCCACTAGCGGGGTACGAGATACGCAGTATTTT,CAGATSGVRDTQYF
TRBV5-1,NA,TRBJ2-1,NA,TGCGCCAGCAGCAGTGGAAGTGAGGTCACCTACAATGAGCAGTTCTTC,CASSSGSEVTYNEQFF
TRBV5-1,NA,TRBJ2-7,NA,TGCGCCAGCAGCCTGTCCGGGACAAGCTCCTACGAGCAGTACTTC,CASSLSGTSSYEQYF
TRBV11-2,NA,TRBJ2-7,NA,TGTGCCAGCAGCCGGCCCCCCGGGGGAAAGACTCGCCCCAACTACGAGCAGTACTTC,CASSRPPGGKTRPNYEQYF
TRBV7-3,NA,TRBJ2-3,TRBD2,TGTGCCAGCAGCTCTAGCGGGGAGGTCACAGATACGCAGTATTTT,CASSSSGEVTDTQYF
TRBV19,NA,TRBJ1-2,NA,TGTGCCAGTAGGATCCGGGACACTTCTGGCTACACCTTC,CASRIRDTSGYTF
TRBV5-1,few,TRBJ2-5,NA,TGCGCCAGCAGCCTAAGGGCCACCGCGGGGGAGACCCAGTACTTC,CASSLRATAGETQYF
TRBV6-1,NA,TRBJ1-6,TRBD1,TGTGCCAGCAACATGGGACAGGGGGGGGATTCACCCCTCCACTTT,CASNMGQGGDSPLHF
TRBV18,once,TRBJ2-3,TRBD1,TGTGCCAGCTCACTGGACAGGGGTTCAGATACGCAGTATTTT,CASSLDRGSDTQYF
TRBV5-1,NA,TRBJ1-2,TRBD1,TGCGCCAGCAGCTTGACAGGGGGTGGCAACTATGGCTACACCTTC,CASSLTGGGNYGYTF